This T cell receptor (beta chain) comes out of a study of graft-versus-host responses after intestinal transplantation. Points on this clone: Antigen specificity is unknown.

Trimming pared 4 bases from V and 5 bases from J, leaving 11 bases between. There are 14 residues in the CDR3. CDR1 and CDR2 (germline): MNHEY, SVGAGI. The protocol was immunoSEQ multiplex PCR, while the TCRdb copy is restricted to in-frame clones and leaves out a portion. The data hold about 71,000 clones, with 90% observed a single time. The chain joins TRBV6-5 to TRBJ1-4, with D unresolved. The TCR originated in a human donor who received an intestinal transplant. The sample here was unstimulated CD8+ T cells sorted from spleen or lymph node cells, taken before intestinal transplant. The CDR3 coding sequence is TGTGCCAGCAGTTCGGAGGCTAGAAATGAAAAACTGTTTTTT. Protein product: CASSSEARNEKLFF.